These 5 T cell receptor beta chains originate from one sample sequenced in a study of T cell responses to AZD1222 COVID-19 vaccine. Generated by immunoSEQ multiplex PCR, the TCRdb table keeps only in-frame clones and is missing some. Here the sample spans approximately 140,000 clones, less than 95% being singletons. This sample comprised peripheral blood, obtained 28 days after the second dose of the MenACWY control vaccine. The receptors derive from an adult who received the MenACWY meningococcal vaccine as a control.

The rearrangement links TRBV27 to TRBJ2-1, with 7 bases that match TRBD1. The germline CDR1 and CDR2 sequences are MNHEY and SMNVEV (reference sequence). This CDR3 has 12 residues. V shed 5 bases and J 12 bases; nucleotides not matched to a gene: 7. In nucleotides, the CDR3 is TGTGCCAGCAGTGCCGGGACAGCCTCGCAGTTCTTC. Its translation: CASSAGTASQFF.

The chain joins TRBV5-5 to TRBJ1-1; maybe TRBD1 (5 bases). This CDR3 contains 14 residues. Germline V gene data show CDR1 as SGHKS and CDR2 as YYEKEE (reference sequence). V shed 0 bases and J shed 5 bases, with 11 bases lying between them. The CDR3 protein is CASSLAGGPTEAFF. The CDR3, as DNA: TGTGCCAGCAGCTTGGCCGGGGGTCCGACTGAAGCTTTCTTT.

The gene calls are TRBV25-1 and TRBJ1-2; D might be TRBD1 (5 bases). Trimming cost V 1 base and J 6 bases, with 18 bases left between them. Germline CDR1 reads MGHDK; CDR2 reads SYGVNS. This CDR3 has 16 amino acids. The CDR3 sequence: CASSEFWTRESNGYTF. Here the CDR3 DNA reads TGTGCCAGCAGTGAATTCTGGACAAGGGAATCGAATGGCTACACCTTC.

The rearrangement uses TRBV21-1 and TRBJ2-7. TRBV21-1 is reported as a pseudogene. The CDR3 consists of 16 residues. In DNA form, the CDR3 reads TGTGCCAGCAGTCCACACACTGGGGTAGCCCCCTACGAGCAGTACTTC. This encodes CASSPHTGVAPYEQYF.

CDR3 sequence (DNA): TGTGCCAGCCGAGACGGACGGAACACTGAAGCTTTCTTT. This gives the protein CASRDGRNTEAFF. The chain combines TRBV12-3 or TRBV12-4 with TRBJ1-1; D gene ambiguous. Trimming stripped 8 bases from V and 1 base from J, with 11 bases between. The CDR3 runs to 13 residues.